The 15 T cell receptor beta chains given below trace back to one sample, sequenced in a study of blood T cell repertoires in COVID-19 (dated by TCRdb to 2020 to 2021). The method was the immunoSEQ multiplex PCR assay. What TCRdb holds here is the immuneACCESS table cut down to in-frame rearrangements. Part of the clones is not present; checked against another copy, under half of the missing clones reflect an unresolved V gene, and the others are unexplained. The sample yields about 210,000 clones; 70% to 90% were counted once. Together, the top ten hold about 5% of the sample. Sequencing was carried out using peripheral blood. These receptors came from a woman aged 40 to 49 with acute or convalescent COVID-19.

The V gene is TRBV3-1 (or the pseudogene TRBV3-2), the J gene TRBJ1-2, with D uncertain. The CDR3 runs to 14 residues. V lost 4 bases and J lost 5, with 14 bases in between. In germline, CDR1 is LGHDT, CDR2 YNNKEL (reference sequence). DNA of the CDR3: TGTGCCAGCAGCCCCCCAACACCTGGTTATGGCTACACCTTC. Amino acids: CASSPPTPGYGYTF.

This chain uses TRBV5-1 with TRBJ1-4; D call uncertain. Looked up from germline, CDR1 is SGHRS and CDR2 is YFSETQ. Trimming removed 4 bases at V and 3 bases at J, with 13 bases between. This CDR3 contains 15 residues. For the CDR3, the DNA is TGCGCCAGCAGCCGCATTGGAGATTCTAATGAAAAACTGTTTTTT. Translation gives CASSRIGDSNEKLFF.

The chain is built from TRBV5-1 and TRBJ1-1, with TRBD1 identical over 7 bases. In germline, CDR1 is SGHRS, CDR2 YFSETQ. V lost 3 bases, J lost 4 bases, and 6 bases stayed unmatched. This CDR3 comprises 14 residues. The CDR3, as DNA: TGCGCCAGCAGCTCTGGACAGGAGCCCACTGAAGCTTTCTTT. The encoded protein is CASSSGQEPTEAFF. The full variable domain, in which reference TRBV5-1 and TRBJ1-1 provide the parts outside the CDR3, is KAGVTQTPRYLIKTRGQQVTLSCSPISGHRSVSWYQQTPGQGLQFLFEYFSETQRNKGNFPGRFSGRQFSNSRSEMNVSTLELGDSALYLCASSSGQEPTEAFFGQGTRLTVV.

The V and J genes are TRBV6-1 and TRBJ1-3; D remains unclear. Deletions cut 0 bases from V and 2 bases from J, with 11 bases between. The germline CDR1 and CDR2 sequences are MNHNS and SASEGT. The CDR3 is 16 residues long. In DNA, the CDR3 is TGTGCCAGCAGTGAAGCACTCGGGGATACTGGAAACACCATATATTTT. It translates to CASSEALGDTGNTIYF.

This clone was detected only a few times. The chain joins TRBV10-2 to TRBJ1-3; D perhaps matches TRBD1 (5 bases). Trimming removed 8 bases from V and 1 base from J, with 15 bases in between. The CDR3 contains 15 residues. CDR1 WSHSY and CDR2 SAAADI come from the germline V gene. CDR3 bases: TGCGCCAGCCGCGGGACCCTTTTATCTGGAAACACCATATATTTT. Amino acid sequence: CASRGTLLSGNTIYF.

The chain employs TRBV12-3 or TRBV12-4 and TRBJ1-5; D gene unclear. This CDR3 spans 13 amino acids. V was clipped by 6 bases and J by 5 bases, with 11 bases between them. The CDR3 is CASRLVEDQPQHF. CDR3 nucleotide sequence: TGTGCCAGCAGGTTGGTGGAGGATCAGCCCCAGCATTTT.

The chain joins TRBV20-1 to TRBJ1-4; D is uncertain. From germline, CDR1 is DFQATT and CDR2 SNEGSKA (reference sequence). The CDR3 length is 11 residues. The V end lost 6 bases, the J end lost 4 bases, and 6 bases lay between the germline ends. The CDR3 spells CSAPNNEKLFF. The CDR3 nucleotides read TGCAGTGCCCCCAATAATGAAAAACTGTTTTTT.

This chain uses TRBV27 with TRBJ1-6; TRBD1 might be the D (6 bases). Germline V CDR1 and CDR2: MNHEY, SMNVEV (reference sequence). This CDR3 contains 17 residues. V lost 5 bases and J 0 bases, leaving 14 bases between the germline ends. The CDR3 protein is CASSNGQRSSYNSPLHF. CDR3 coding DNA: TGTGCCAGCAGTAACGGACAGAGGAGCTCCTATAATTCACCCCTCCACTTT.

The gene calls are TRBV30 and TRBJ1-2; weak D call: TRBD1 (6 bases). Per germline, CDR1 GTSNPN and CDR2 SVGIG (reference sequence). The ends were cut back, 7 bases at V and 4 bases at J, with 19 bases in the middle. CDR3 length: 14 residues. CDR3 residues: CALTSGRGTYGYTF. The CDR3 region has the DNA TGTGCCTTAACCTCGGGCAGGGGCACCTATGGCTACACCTTC.

A few counts support this clone. V usage is TRBV28 and J usage is TRBJ2-7; 10 bases line up with TRBD1. The V gene's germline CDR1 is MDHEN and CDR2 SYDVKM. The J segment lost 2 bases and the V segment lost 6 bases, leaving 1 base of the junction unmatched. CDR3 length: 13 residues. CDR3: CASSDRGPYEQYV. The CDR3 DNA reads as TGTGCCAGCAGCGACAGGGGGCCCTACGAGCAGTACGTC.

CDR3 DNA: TGCGCCAGCAGCCAATCGGTAGGACAGGGCTCCAAAAACATTCAGTACTTC. The encoded protein is CASSQSVGQGSKNIQYF. V and J are TRBV4-1 and TRBJ2-4; 8 nucleotides agree with TRBD1. V lost 2 bases, J lost 2 bases, and 8 bases stayed unmatched. This CDR3 comprises 17 residues. Germline CDR1 MGHRA, CDR2 YSYEKL.

The chain couples TRBV5-6 to TRBJ2-5; TRBD2 matches 16 bases. The germline CDR1 and CDR2 sequences are SGHDT and YYEEEE. CDR3 length: 17 residues. V was pared by 1 base and J by 5 bases, with 5 bases of the junction left unmatched. The CDR3, as DNA: TGTGCCAGCAGCTTGACGGGACTAGCGGGGGGGCTTGAGACCCAGTACTTC. Translated: CASSLTGLAGGLETQYF. Complete variable domain (other parts from reference TRBV5-6 and TRBJ2-5): DAGVTQSPTHLIKTRGQQVTLRCSPKSGHDTVSWYQQALGQGPQFIFQYYEEEERQRGNFPDRFSGHQFPNYSSELNVNALLLGDSALYLCASSLTGLAGGLETQYFGPGTRLLVL.

This clone was seen a few times. This chain connects TRBV6-5 to TRBJ2-3; 7 bases map to TRBD2. Trimming cost V 10 bases and J 3 bases; bases outside gene matches: 4. CDR1 and CDR2 from the germline V gene are MNHEY and SVGAGI. This CDR3 region has 12 residues. CDR3 amino acids: CATTRGTDTQYF. CDR3 DNA sequence: TGTGCCACGACGCGGGGGACAGATACGCAGTATTTT.

The J gene is TRBJ1-4, the V gene TRBV19; TRBD1 matches 9 bases. V dropped 5 bases and J dropped 15; count of bases not matched to a gene: 13. This CDR3 is 14 amino acids long. Looked up from germline, CDR1 is LNHDA and CDR2 is SQIVND (reference sequence). The CDR3 loop reads CASSQSRDRDPLFF. The CDR3 DNA is TGTGCCAGTAGTCAGTCCCGGGACAGGGACCCATTGTTTTTT.

This clone has just one count. The V gene is TRBV19, the J gene TRBJ1-2; 8 nucleotides align to TRBD1. The J segment lost 7 bases and the V segment lost 6 bases, leaving 7 bases of the junction unmatched. There are 13 residues in the CDR3. CDR1 is LNHDA and CDR2 is SQIVND in the germline V gene (reference sequence). CDR3 sequence (DNA): TGTGCCAGTAGAGGAAGACAGGGGAGTGGCTACACCTTC. This sequence encodes CASRGRQGSGYTF.